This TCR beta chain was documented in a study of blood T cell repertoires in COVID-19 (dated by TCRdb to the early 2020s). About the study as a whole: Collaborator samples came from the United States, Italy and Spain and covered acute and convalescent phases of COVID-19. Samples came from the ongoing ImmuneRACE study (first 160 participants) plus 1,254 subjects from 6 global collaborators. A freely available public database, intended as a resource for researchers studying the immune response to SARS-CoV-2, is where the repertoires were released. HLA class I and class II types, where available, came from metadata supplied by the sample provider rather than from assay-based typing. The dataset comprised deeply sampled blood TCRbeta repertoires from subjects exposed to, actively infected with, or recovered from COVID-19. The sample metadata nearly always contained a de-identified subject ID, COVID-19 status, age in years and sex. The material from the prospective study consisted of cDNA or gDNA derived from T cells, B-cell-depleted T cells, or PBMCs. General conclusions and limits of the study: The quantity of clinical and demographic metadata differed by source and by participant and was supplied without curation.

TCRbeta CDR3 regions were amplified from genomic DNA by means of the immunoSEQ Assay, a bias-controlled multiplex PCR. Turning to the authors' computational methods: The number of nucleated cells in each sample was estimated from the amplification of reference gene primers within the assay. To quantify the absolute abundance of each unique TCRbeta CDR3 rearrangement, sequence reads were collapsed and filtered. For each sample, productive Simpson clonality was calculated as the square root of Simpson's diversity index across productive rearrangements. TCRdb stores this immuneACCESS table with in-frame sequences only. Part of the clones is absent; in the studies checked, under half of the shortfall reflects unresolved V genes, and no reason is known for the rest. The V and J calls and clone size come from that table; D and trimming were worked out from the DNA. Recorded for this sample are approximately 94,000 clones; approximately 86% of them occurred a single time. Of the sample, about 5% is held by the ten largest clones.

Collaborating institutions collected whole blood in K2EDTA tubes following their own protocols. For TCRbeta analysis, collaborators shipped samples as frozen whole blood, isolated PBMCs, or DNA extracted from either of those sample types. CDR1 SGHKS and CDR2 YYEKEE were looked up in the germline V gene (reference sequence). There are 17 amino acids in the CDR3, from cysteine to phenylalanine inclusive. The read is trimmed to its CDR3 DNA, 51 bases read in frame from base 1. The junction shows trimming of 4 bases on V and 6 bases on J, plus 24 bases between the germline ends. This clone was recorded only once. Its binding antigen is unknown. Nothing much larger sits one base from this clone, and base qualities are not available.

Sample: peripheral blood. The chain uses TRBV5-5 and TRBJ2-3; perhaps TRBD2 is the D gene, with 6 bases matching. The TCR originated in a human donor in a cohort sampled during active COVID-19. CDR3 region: CASSPSPGSSGADTQYF. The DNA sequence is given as TGTGCCAGCAGCCCATCGCCCGGGAGTTCGGGAGCCGATACGCAGTATTTT.